This entry is about one TCR beta chain. The data are from a study of blood T cell repertoires in COVID-19. At the level of the study: From the United States, Italy and Spain came samples of acute and convalescent COVID-19.

Source study methods: Amplified reference gene primers provided the basis for estimating nucleated cell counts. Some clones are missing from TCRdb's copy, which holds only in-frame ones; the method was immunoSEQ multiplex PCR. V and J calls and clone size follow that table, whereas D and trimming were derived from the DNA. The top ten clones hold more than 0.95% of a sample with fewer than 300,000 clones, around 90% of them seen once. Cohort 3 donors counted as recovered after two negative PCRs, clearance, or resolved symptoms. The CDR3 is 17 amino acids. Between the trimmed V and J ends, which lost 2 bases and 7 bases, there was a span of 22 bases.

The receptor comes from a woman aged 25 to 39 who had recovered from COVID-19. This chain joins TRBV5-3 and TRBJ1-5, with D uncertain. TRBV5-3 is given ORF status, its function remaining uncertain. Source material: PBMCs or T cells enriched from blood (not recorded which). CDR3 bases: TGTGCCAGAAGCTTCTATCCCGAGGGAGCATTCAGACAGCCCCAGCATTTT. Translation: CARSFYPEGAFRQPQHF.